Listed below are T cell receptor beta chains from one sample, sequenced in a study of PD-1 blockade in classical Hodgkin lymphoma. The repertoire was sequenced with immunoSEQ multiplex PCR; TCRdb's copy has only in-frame clones and lacks some. The sample records 50,000 or so clones, approximately 90% being singletons. Material: peripheral blood mononuclear cells (PBMCs), obtained before the second cycle of nivolumab. The receptor source for this set is a human donor with classical Hodgkin lymphoma. Both conserved end residues are part of each CDR3. A D gene is named only where the DNA matches it firmly.

V	D	J	DNA	CDR3
TRBV5-1	TRBD1	TRBJ2-2	TGCGCCAGCAGTTACCGGGACAGTGACACCGGGGAGCTGTTTTTT	CASSYRDSDTGELFF
TRBV5-6	NA	TRBJ1-2	TGTGCCAGCAGCTTGGAAGAGCAACCTTATGGCTACACCTTC	CASSLEEQPYGYTF
TRBV4-1	TRBD1	TRBJ1-2	TGCGCCAGCAGCCAAGTGGACAGGGTCGAATATGGCTACACCTTC	CASSQVDRVEYGYTF
TRBV6-5	TRBD2	TRBJ2-3	TGTGCCAGCAGTTTGATAGCGGGGGGGGTCACAGATACGCAGTATTTT	CASSLIAGGVTDTQYF
TRBV5-5	TRBD1	TRBJ1-2	TGTGCCAGCAGCTTCGGGATCGGGACAGGGTCTGGCTACACCTTC	CASSFGIGTGSGYTF
TRBV19	NA	TRBJ1-1	TGTGCCAGTAGTGTAGGGACGCAATTCACTGAAGCTTTCTTT	CASSVGTQFTEAFF
TRBV6-5	NA	TRBJ2-7	TGTGCCAGCAGTTACTCTTCGACCGGGGGCAGGGAGCAGTACTTC	CASSYSSTGGREQYF
TRBV19	NA	TRBJ2-6	TGTGCCAGTTACGACAGCTCTGGGGCCAACGTCCTGACTTTC	CASYDSSGANVLTF
TRBV5-6	NA	TRBJ2-3	TGTGCCAGCAGCTTGTTAGATACGCAGTATTTT	CASSLLDTQYF
TRBV25-1	NA	TRBJ2-2	TGTGCCAGCAGTGTTTTAGTTGCCGGGGAGCTGTTTTTT	CASSVLVAGELFF
TRBV4-1	NA	TRBJ1-2	TGCGCCAGCAGCCAAGACCCCCCTTATGGCTACACCTTC	CASSQDPPYGYTF
TRBV7-3	TRBD1	TRBJ2-3	TGTGCCAGCAGCTTAAATGGGGAAGGTGACGGGACAGGGTTCACAGATACGCAGTATTTT	CASSLNGEGDGTGFTDTQYF
TRBV5-1	TRBD1	TRBJ2-3	TGCGCCAGCAGCTCCCAACTGACAGGGGGCGCCCCAGATACGCAGTATTTT	CASSSQLTGGAPDTQYF
TRBV7-3	NA	TRBJ2-1	TGTGCCAGCAGCTCGGGGTTGGCGGGAAGGGCCAATGAGCAGTTCTTC	CASSSGLAGRANEQFF
TRBV7-8	TRBD2	TRBJ2-5	TGTGCCAGCAGCCCGGTAGCGGGAGCGGGAGAGACCCAGTACTTC	CASSPVAGAGETQYF
TRBV7-6	NA	TRBJ2-1	TGTGCCAGCAGCTTAGTTGTCCTGGATGAGCAGTTCTTC	CASSLVVLDEQFF
TRBV6-5	NA	TRBJ1-2	TGTGCCAGCAGTTATTCCGGCACCGGAGGCTACACCTTC	CASSYSGTGGYTF